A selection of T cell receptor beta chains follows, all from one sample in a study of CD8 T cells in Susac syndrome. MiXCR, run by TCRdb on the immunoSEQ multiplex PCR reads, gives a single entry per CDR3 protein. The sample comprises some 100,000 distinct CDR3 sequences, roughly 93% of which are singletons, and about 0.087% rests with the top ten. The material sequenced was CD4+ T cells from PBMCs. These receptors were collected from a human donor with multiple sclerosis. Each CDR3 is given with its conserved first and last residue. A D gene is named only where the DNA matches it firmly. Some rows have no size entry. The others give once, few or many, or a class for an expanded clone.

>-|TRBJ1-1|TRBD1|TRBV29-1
TGCAGCGCAGGATTAGACAGGGGCAACACTGAAGCTTTCTTT
CSAGLDRGNTEAFF
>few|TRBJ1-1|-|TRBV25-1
TGTGCCAGCAGCGGAATGGGAGGGAGGAAGAACACTGAAGCTTTCTTT
CASSGMGGRKNTEAFF
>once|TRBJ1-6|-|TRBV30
TGTGCCTGGAGAGGGGCGAAGGCAGTCGGATCACCCCTCCACTTT
CAWRGAKAVGSPLHF
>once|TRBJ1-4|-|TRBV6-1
TGTGCCAGCAGTGAAACGGGTGTAGAGGACGGTGAAAAACTGTTTTTT
CASSETGVEDGEKLFF
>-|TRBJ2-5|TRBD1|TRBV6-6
TGTGCCAGCCTAGGGACAGGGGATCAGGAGACCCAGTACTTC
CASLGTGDQETQYF
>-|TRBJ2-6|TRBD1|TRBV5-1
TGCGCCAGCAGCATCCGGGACAGGCTTTCTGGGGCCAACGTCCTGACTTTC
CASSIRDRLSGANVLTF
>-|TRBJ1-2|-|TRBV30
TGTGCCTGGAGTCCATCCGGGACGAACTATGGCTACACCTTC
CAWSPSGTNYGYTF
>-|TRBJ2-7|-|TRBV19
TGTGCCAGTAGTATTGGTGGCAGGGGTTACGAGCAGTACTTC
CASSIGGRGYEQYF
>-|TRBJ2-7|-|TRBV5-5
TGTGCCAGCAGCTTTCCACCTAGGGATATTGGCTACGAGCAGTACTTC
CASSFPPRDIGYEQYF
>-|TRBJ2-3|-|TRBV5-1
TGCGCCAGCAGCTTGTTCTTGACCGGGACGGCAAACACAGATACGCAGTATTTT
CASSLFLTGTANTDTQYF
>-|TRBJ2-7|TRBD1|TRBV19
TGTGCCAGTAGTATTGAGGACAGGCGGTACGAGCAGTACTTC
CASSIEDRRYEQYF
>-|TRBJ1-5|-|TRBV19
TGTGCCAGTAGTATCGACAAAACATCCAATCAGCCCCAGCATTTT
CASSIDKTSNQPQHF
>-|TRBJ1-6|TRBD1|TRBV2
TGTGCCAGCAGTGCTCGACAGGGGGCAGGTTCACCCCTCCACTTT
CASSARQGAGSPLHF
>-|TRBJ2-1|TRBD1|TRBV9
TGTGCCAGCAGAGAGACAGGGGGGTCCTACAATGAGCAGTTCTTC
CASRETGGSYNEQFF
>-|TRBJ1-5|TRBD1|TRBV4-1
TGCGCCAGCAGCCACCCCGACAGGGCTCAGAGCAATCAGCCCCAGCATTTT
CASSHPDRAQSNQPQHF
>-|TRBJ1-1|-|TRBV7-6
TGTGCCAGCAGCCCCTTCCAGAACACTGAAGCTTTCTTT
CASSPFQNTEAFF
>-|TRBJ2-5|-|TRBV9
TGTGCCAGCAGCGTAGCGGACGGCCCCATCCAAGAGACCCAGTACTTC
CASSVADGPIQETQYF
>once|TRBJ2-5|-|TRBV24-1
TGTGCCACCAGTGCCGGGCAATCGGAGACCCAGTACTTC
CATSAGQSETQYF
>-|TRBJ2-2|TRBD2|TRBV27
TGTGCCAGCAGTTTACAGCTAGCGGGCCCCACCGGGGAGCTGTTTTTT
CASSLQLAGPTGELFF
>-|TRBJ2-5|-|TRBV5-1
TGCGCCAGCAGCGATCACCAAGAGACCCAGTACTTC
CASSDHQETQYF
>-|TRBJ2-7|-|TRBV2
TGTGCCAGCAGTGGCAGGGTATTTTCCTACGAGCAGTACTTC
CASSGRVFSYEQYF
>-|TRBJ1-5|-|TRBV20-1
TGCAGTGCTAGAGATTGGGCTATCGAGAATCAGCCCCAGCATTTT
CSARDWAIENQPQHF
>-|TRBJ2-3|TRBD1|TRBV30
TGTGCCTGGAACAGGGGGACCACAGATACGCAGTATTTT
CAWNRGTTDTQYF
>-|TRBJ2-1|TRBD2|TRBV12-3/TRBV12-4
TGTGCCAGCATTGGCAGCGGGGGGCAGGGGGAGCAGTTCTTC
CASIGSGGQGEQFF
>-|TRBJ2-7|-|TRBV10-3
TGTGCCATCAGCGAAAGCCGCTACGAGCAGTACTTC
CAISESRYEQYF
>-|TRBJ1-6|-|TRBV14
TGTGCCAGCAGCCAAGAGACGGGGTTTGGTCCACCCCTCCACTTT
CASSQETGFGPPLHF
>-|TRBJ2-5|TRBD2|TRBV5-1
TGCGCCAGCAGCTTGGCTGGGACTAGCGTTACCGAGACCCAGTACTTC
CASSLAGTSVTETQYF